The TCR beta chain described here comes from a study of blood T cell repertoires in COVID-19. Germline loops: CDR1 SGDLS, CDR2 YYNGEE. The CDR3 spans 13 residues. V was cut by 6 bases and J by 6 bases, with 12 bases left in between. The assay was immunoSEQ multiplex PCR, and TCRdb's table has in-frame clones only and misses some. The table has around 300,000 clones, over 70% seen once. In this sample, this clone turned up once. The chain recombines TRBV9 with TRBJ2-2; the D gene is possibly TRBD1 (5 bases). The sequencing input was PBMCs or T cells enriched from blood (not recorded which). The sequence was collected from a young man who had recovered from COVID-19. This CDR3 is CASTWGRAGELFF. CDR3 DNA: TGTGCCAGCACCTGGGGCCGGGCCGGGGAGCTGTTTTTT.